Included here is one TCR beta chain sequence, with context. The antigen this receptor binds is unknown. Within one base of it there is no much larger clone, and no base qualities were kept. A single peripheral blood draw of about 116 mL on average was collected from each donor into heparinised tubes. Naive, central memory, regulatory and stem cell-like memory CD4+ T cells were sorted on a BD FACSAria II using a panel including CD45RO, CCR7, CD25, CD127, CD95 and CD27. Every sorted population had a purity above 98%. Right away, PBMCs were isolated by Lymphoprep density gradient centrifugation and were stained directly, with no culture step. Samples were stained and sorted in pairs, with one healthy donor and one patient per experiment, so that batch effects were minimized. The data were taken from a study of beta chain features in type 1 diabetes (dated by TCRdb to 2016 to 2019). With respect to the entire study: Patients and healthy donors did not differ in mean age, gender distribution, total cell number or subset yield. Regulatory and stem cell-like memory subsets were isolated from only 8 patients and 8 healthy donors, whereas naive and central memory subsets came from all 28 donors. The study compared TCRB repertoires of sorted circulating CD4+ T cell subsets between recently diagnosed type 1 diabetes patients and matched healthy donors. A total of around 110,000,000 sorted cells were examined across all samples, and a strong correlation was observed between cell number per subset and RNA yield. The investigation overall reported the following: Because small numbers of individuals were included in the HLA sub-analyses, any influence of HLA type on TCRB rearrangement was left unresolved. A moderate but significant shortening of TCRB CDR3 length was observed in type 1 diabetes patients in all four CD4+ subsets. At VDJ recombination sites, type 1 diabetes patients had fewer insertions and more deleted nucleotides, which implies abnormalities in thymic rearrangement. Naive, central memory and regulatory TCRB repertoires appeared more similar among patients than among healthy donors. Shorter templates might be favored by PCR, yet because patient and control samples were amplified and corrected together, any such skew would affect both groups equally. Because cDNA rather than genomic DNA was sequenced, highly expressing activated cells could have been over-represented, although no difference in activation and CD3 levels was found between groups.

Its CDR3 holds 12 amino acids, cysteine through phenylalanine. Only the CDR3 DNA is retained, 36 bases long and in frame from the first base. The germline V gene gives CDR1 as SNHLY and CDR2 as FYNNEI. The junction shows trimming of 1 base on V and 11 bases on J, plus 9 bases between the germline ends. The High Capacity cDNA Reverse Transcription Kit was used to reverse transcribe all of the isolated RNA, meaning that expressed TCRB transcripts were what got sequenced. Deep immunoSEQ sequencing was applied to naive, central memory and regulatory T cell samples, giving an average of about 3.6 million total reads per sample. Sorted cells were lysed in RLT buffer and RNA was extracted with DNase-treated RNeasy Micro or Mini kits, depending on cell number. Each cell subset was processed separately to prevent cross-contamination, with patient and healthy donor samples processed together. Using the immunoSEQ multiplex PCR, TCRB sequences were amplified from cDNA into 87-bp fragments spanning the CDR3 region. Sequencing of the amplicons was done on the Illumina HiSeq platform. Under the source paper's analysis protocol: Synthetic template baselines were used to correct PCR bias computationally, reads within Hamming distance 2 were collapsed, and singletons that could not be merged were discarded. Reads were aligned against IMGT to assign V, D and J genes, CDR3 length and insertions or deletions at six rearrangement sites. Within each subset, clonotype counts were normalized to sorted cell number, after which true diversity and Gini coefficients were computed with the tcR R package. The overlap coefficient, calculated on TCRB nucleotide sequences, was used to measure repertoire sharing. As a proxy for the pre-selection repertoire, out-of-frame TCRB sequences from naive cells were analyzed. As stored in TCRdb, this immuneACCESS dataset retains in-frame rearrangements with V and J assigned. A fraction of the clones does not appear; measured against another copy, unresolved V genes explain less than half of the discrepancy, and the remainder lacks a known reason. V, J and clone size reflect that table, while D and trimming were determined from the DNA. For this sample there are around 250,000 clones; roughly 70% appear just once. The ten top clones hold about 0.051% of the sample.

The source of this sequence is a man younger than 40 in good health. Sequenced sample: naive CD4+ T cells from blood. The meaning of the sample's cell subset or site label: true naive CD4+ T cells. The chain is assembled from TRBV2 and TRBJ2-1; no confident D gene assignment can be made. Here is the DNA: TGTGCCAGCAGTGAAGTACGATTAAAGCAGTTCTTC. This codes for CASSEVRLKQFF.